Listed below are T cell receptor beta chains from one sample, sequenced in a study of CD8+ T cells in alopecia areata. This table comes from immunoSEQ multiplex PCR, and its TCRdb copy is limited to in-frame clones, with some not included. The top ten hold 0.45% of the sample, which has 200,000 to 250,000 clones, around 62% seen once. The material sequenced was CD4+ T cells sorted from blood, taken at week 0. These receptors all come from a human donor with alopecia areata. Both conserved end residues are part of each CDR3. D genes are given only for firm matches. The listing skips clone size in some rows; elsewhere it reads once, few, many or a size class.

TRBJ2-1 few TRBV6-5 TRBD1 CASSYRDSSYNEQFF TGTGCCAGCAGTTACCGGGACAGCTCCTACAATGAGCAGTTCTTC
TRBJ2-7 NA TRBV30 TRBD1 CAWSVRQGSEQYF TGTGCCTGGAGTGTTAGACAGGGGAGCGAGCAGTACTTC
TRBJ2-7 few TRBV25-1 NA CASSDRPSSYEQYF TGTGCCAGCAGTGACCGGCCTAGCTCCTACGAGCAGTACTTC
TRBJ2-2 NA TRBV5-1 NA CASSLLGLDNTGELFF TGCGCCAGCAGCTTGTTGGGACTCGACAACACCGGGGAGCTGTTTTTT
TRBJ1-4 NA TRBV30 NA CAWSVGLNEKLFF TGTGCCTGGAGTGTAGGTCTTAATGAAAAACTGTTTTTT
TRBJ2-7 NA TRBV6-5 TRBD2 CASSYSTSGRHEQYF TGTGCCAGCAGTTACTCCACTAGCGGGAGACACGAGCAGTACTTC
TRBJ2-1 NA TRBV29-1 TRBD1 CSVSYSGTGYNEQFF TGCAGCGTCAGCTACTCCGGGACAGGGTACAATGAGCAGTTCTTC
TRBJ2-7 many TRBV6-5 TRBD2 CASSKTSGRDYEQYF TGTGCCAGCAGCAAGACTAGCGGGAGGGACTACGAGCAGTACTTC
TRBJ1-2 NA TRBV7-2 TRBD1 CASSSTQGAGGYTF TGTGCCAGCAGCTCAACACAGGGGGCCGGTGGCTACACCTTC
TRBJ1-2 NA TRBV30 TRBD1 CAWRDRVLSYGYTF TGTGCCTGGAGGGACAGGGTCCTATCCTATGGCTACACCTTC
TRBJ2-7 few TRBV7-9 NA CASSLGEAVYEQYF TGTGCCAGCAGCTTAGGAGAGGCGGTCTACGAGCAGTACTTC
TRBJ1-2 once TRBV27 NA CASSFTGHSNGYTF TGTGCCAGCAGTTTTACAGGCCACTCGAATGGCTACACCTTC
TRBJ1-2 few TRBV1 NA CTSSLDPGQSAGGLGYTF TGCACCAGCAGCTTAGACCCAGGGCAGTCAGCAGGGGGACTTGGCTACACCTTC
TRBJ1-2 NA TRBV5-4 NA CASSPPTGTSYGYTF TGTGCCAGCAGCCCCCCTACAGGGACCAGCTATGGCTACACCTTC
TRBJ2-1 NA TRBV4-1 TRBD2 CASSQPRLAGGDNEQFF TGCGCCAGCAGCCAACCGCGACTAGCGGGAGGGGACAATGAGCAGTTCTTC
TRBJ1-1 NA TRBV29-1 NA CSVEGVFF TGCAGCGTTGAAGGTGTTTTCTTT
TRBJ2-7 few TRBV5-1 NA CASSLTGTPTYEQYF TGCGCCAGCAGCTTAACCGGGACACCAACCTACGAGCAGTACTTC
TRBJ1-2 NA TRBV29-1 NA CSVGRSYGYTF TGCAGCGTTGGGAGAAGTTATGGCTACACCTTC
TRBJ2-5 many TRBV6-5 TRBD2 CASSSSSGRAETQYF TGTGCCAGCAGTTCCTCTAGCGGGAGGGCCGAGACCCAGTACTTC
TRBJ2-3 NA TRBV15 NA CATSRDRGGVAYF TGTGCCACCAGCAGAGATCGCGGAGGGGTAGCGTATTTT
TRBJ1-6 once TRBV27 NA CGSGQVFSPLHF TGCGGTTCGGGGCAGGTATTTTCACCCCTCCACTTT
TRBJ2-5 NA TRBV2 NA CASITGSSQETQYF TGTGCCAGCATAACAGGCAGCTCCCAAGAGACCCAGTACTTC
TRBJ2-3 once TRBV10-2 TRBD1 CASSEPGTGGTDTQYF TGCGCCAGCAGTGAGCCGGGGACAGGGGGCACAGATACGCAGTATTTT
TRBJ2-2 NA TRBV29-1 NA CSVTILFTGELFF TGCAGCGTTACTATCTTGTTCACCGGGGAGCTGTTTTTT
TRBJ1-2 NA TRBV7-2 NA CASSSTGTVGYTF TGTGCCAGCAGCTCGACCGGGACGGTTGGCTACACCTTC
TRBJ1-2 once TRBV30 NA CAWAQGTNRFYGYTF TGTGCCTGGGCACAGGGAACAAATAGATTCTATGGCTACACCTTC
TRBJ1-2 NA TRBV5-1 NA CASSSGARYGYTF TGCGCCAGCAGCTCCGGGGCGAGATATGGCTACACCTTC
TRBJ1-5 NA TRBV15 NA CATSRGSGYRQPQHF TGTGCCACCAGCAGAGGATCAGGGTATCGGCAGCCCCAGCATTTT
TRBJ1-2 once TRBV7-9 NA CASSLPANYGYTF TGTGCCAGCAGCTTACCAGCTAACTATGGCTACACCTTC
TRBJ1-1 few TRBV7-6 NA CASSQGNTEAFF TGTGCCAGCAGCCAGGGGAACACTGAAGCTTTCTTT
TRBJ1-2 NA TRBV20-1 NA CSARAEGGYTF TGCAGTGCTAGAGCGGAGGGTGGCTACACCTTC
TRBJ2-5 NA TRBV7-8 TRBD1 CASSLVQGAKTQYF TGTGCCAGCAGCTTAGTCCAGGGGGCAAAGACCCAGTACTTC
TRBJ2-7 NA TRBV9 NA CASSPRTVPSYEQYF TGTGCCAGCAGCCCAAGGACAGTACCCTCCTACGAGCAGTACTTC
TRBJ1-5 NA TRBV6-5 NA CASSYSRGQPQHF TGTGCCAGCAGTTACTCTCGGGGACAGCCCCAGCATTTT
TRBJ2-1 NA TRBV5-1 TRBD2 CASSLRSVAGAGNEQFF TGCGCCAGCAGCTTGCGATCCGTCGCGGGAGCGGGCAATGAGCAGTTCTTC